These T cell receptor beta chains were read from a single sample in a study of blood T cell repertoires in COVID-19. Clones were read by immunoSEQ multiplex PCR, and TCRdb kept only the in-frame ones, dropping some. The sample contains approximately 500,000 clones, approximately 85% of which appear only once. The sample was peripheral blood. Receptors originate from a human donor in a cohort sampled during active COVID-19. The CDR3 runs from the conserved cysteine through the conserved F or W. A D gene is named only where the DNA matches it firmly. The listing skips clone size in some rows; elsewhere it reads once, few, many or a size class.

v_call,d_call,j_call,clone_size,cdr3_nt,cdr3_aa
TRBV19,-,TRBJ1-5,-,TGTGCCAGTAGTCGATTGACAGGCAATCAGCCCCAGCATTTT,CASSRLTGNQPQHF
TRBV30,TRBD2,TRBJ2-1,-,TGTGCCGGGACTAGCGGGAGGGCCTCTAGCCATGAGCAGTTCTTC,CAGTSGRASSHEQFF
TRBV11-2,-,TRBJ2-1,-,TGTGCCAGCACCCGTGGCGGGAAGACCTACAATGAGCAGTTCTTC,CASTRGGKTYNEQFF
TRBV9,TRBD2,TRBJ2-7,-,TGTGCCAGCAGCGAGGAGGCTAGCGGGAGTTACGAGCAGTACTTC,CASSEEASGSYEQYF
TRBV10-3,TRBD1,TRBJ1-1,-,TGTGCCATCAGCCCCCGGGACAGGGGAGACACTGAAGCTTTCTTT,CAISPRDRGDTEAFF
TRBV4-3,-,TRBJ1-4,-,TGCGCCAGCAGCCAAGACCGGAATGAAAAACTGTTTTTT,CASSQDRNEKLFF
TRBV2,TRBD1,TRBJ1-1,-,TGTGCCAGCAGTGTTCGGGGGACAGCGAACACTGAAGCTTTCTTT,CASSVRGTANTEAFF
TRBV5-1,TRBD2,TRBJ2-7,-,TGCGCCAGCAGCTTGGCCCCTAGCGGAAGCTCCTACGAGCAGTACTTC,CASSLAPSGSSYEQYF
TRBV27,TRBD2,TRBJ2-1,-,TGTGCCAGCAGTTTAGTTCTAGCGGGAGTAAATGAGCAGTTCTTC,CASSLVLAGVNEQFF
TRBV28,-,TRBJ1-6,-,TGTGCCAGCAGTTTACACTCCTTCCGGTCACCCCTCCACTTT,CASSLHSFRSPLHF
TRBV5-1,-,TRBJ2-1,-,TGCGCCAGCAGCTCAAATAGCGGAAAGGTCTACAATGAGCAGTTCTTC,CASSSNSGKVYNEQFF
TRBV7-9,-,TRBJ2-7,once,TGTGCCAGCAGCTCCCCTAGGCCCTACGAGCAGTACTTC,CASSSPRPYEQYF
TRBV5-4,TRBD2,TRBJ2-7,-,TGTGCCAGCAGCATGGGGACTAGCCACCTCTACGAGCAGTACTTC,CASSMGTSHLYEQYF
TRBV2,-,TRBJ1-2,-,TGTGCCAGCAGTGAAGACAGCTCCGGTGGCTACACCTTC,CASSEDSSGGYTF
TRBV2,-,TRBJ1-5,-,TGTGCCAGCAACAGGGAAGACCAGCCCCAGCATTTT,CASNREDQPQHF
TRBV19,TRBD1,TRBJ2-3,-,TGTGCCAGTAGTAAGTCCGGGACAGGGGGCGCGTCGATTGATACGCAGTATTTT,CASSKSGTGGASIDTQYF
TRBV25-1,-,TRBJ2-7,-,TGTGCCAGCAGTGCTCACAGCTACGAGCAGTACTTC,CASSAHSYEQYF